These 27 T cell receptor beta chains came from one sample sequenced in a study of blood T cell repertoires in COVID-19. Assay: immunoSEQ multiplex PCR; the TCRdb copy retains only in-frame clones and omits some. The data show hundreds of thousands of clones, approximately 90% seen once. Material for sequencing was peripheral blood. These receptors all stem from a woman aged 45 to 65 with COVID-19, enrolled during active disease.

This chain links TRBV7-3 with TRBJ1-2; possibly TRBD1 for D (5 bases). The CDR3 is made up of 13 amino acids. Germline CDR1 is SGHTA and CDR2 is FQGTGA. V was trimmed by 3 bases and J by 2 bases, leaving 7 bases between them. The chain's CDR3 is CASSFGGNYGYTF. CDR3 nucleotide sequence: TGTGCCAGCAGCTTCGGGGGGAACTATGGCTACACCTTC.

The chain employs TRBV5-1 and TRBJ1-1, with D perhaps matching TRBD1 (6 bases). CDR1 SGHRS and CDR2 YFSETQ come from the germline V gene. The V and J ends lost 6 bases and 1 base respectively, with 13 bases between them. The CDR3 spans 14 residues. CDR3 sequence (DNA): TGCGCCAGCAAACCGGGGGGGGCGAACACTGAAGCTTTCTTT. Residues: CASKPGGANTEAFF.

Here the CDR3 DNA reads TGTGCCAGCAGCCCCGCACTAAACATGGAGACCCAGTACTTC. It translates to CASSPALNMETQYF. This chain uses TRBV6-5 with TRBJ2-5; no reliable D call. Trimming removed 6 bases from V and 5 bases from J, with 16 bases in between. The CDR3 covers 14 residues. The germline V gene encodes CDR1 MNHEY and CDR2 SVGAGI.

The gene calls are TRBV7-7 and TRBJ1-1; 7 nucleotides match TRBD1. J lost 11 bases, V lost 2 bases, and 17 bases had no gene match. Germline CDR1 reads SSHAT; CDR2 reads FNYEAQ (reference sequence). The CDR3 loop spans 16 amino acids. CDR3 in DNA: TGTGCCAGCAGCTTAATAGTTGGGGACAGTTTTAACCCCGCTTTCTTT. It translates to CASSLIVGDSFNPAFF.

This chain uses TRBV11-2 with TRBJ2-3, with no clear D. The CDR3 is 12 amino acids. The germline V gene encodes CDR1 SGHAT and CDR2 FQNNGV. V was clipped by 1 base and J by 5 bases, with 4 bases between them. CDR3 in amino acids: CASSLGEDTQYF. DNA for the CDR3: TGTGCCAGCAGCTTAGGAGAAGATACGCAGTATTTT.

The CDR3 sequence is CASSPGGTNYGYTF. CDR3 nucleotides: TGTGCCAGCAGCCCAGGTGGGACAAACTATGGCTACACCTTC. V gene TRBV9 combines with J gene TRBJ1-2, with a possible D match to TRBD1 (6 bases). V lost 4 bases and J lost 2, with 12 bases in between. CDR3 size: 14 residues. Germline CDR1 reads SGDLS; CDR2 reads YYNGEE.

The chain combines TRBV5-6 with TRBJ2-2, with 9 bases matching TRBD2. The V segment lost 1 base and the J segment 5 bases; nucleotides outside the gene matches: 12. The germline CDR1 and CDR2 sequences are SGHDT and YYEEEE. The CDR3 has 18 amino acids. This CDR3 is CASSLFYLAGGRTGELFF. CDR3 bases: TGTGCCAGCAGCTTGTTTTATCTGGCGGGGGGGCGAACCGGGGAGCTGTTTTTT.

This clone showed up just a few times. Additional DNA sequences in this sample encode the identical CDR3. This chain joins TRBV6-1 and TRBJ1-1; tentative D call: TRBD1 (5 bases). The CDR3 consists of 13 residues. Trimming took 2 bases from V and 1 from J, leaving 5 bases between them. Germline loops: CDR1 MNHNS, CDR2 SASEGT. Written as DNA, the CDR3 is TGTGCCAGCAGTGAAAGGGGGAACACTGAAGCTTTCTTT. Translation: CASSERGNTEAFF.

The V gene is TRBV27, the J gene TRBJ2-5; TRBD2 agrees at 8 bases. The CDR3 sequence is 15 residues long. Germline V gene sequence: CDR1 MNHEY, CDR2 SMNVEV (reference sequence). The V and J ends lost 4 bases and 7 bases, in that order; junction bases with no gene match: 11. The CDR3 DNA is TGTGCCAGCAGTTACCAGCGGGGGACCACGGGGACCCAGTACTTC. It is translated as CASSYQRGTTGTQYF.

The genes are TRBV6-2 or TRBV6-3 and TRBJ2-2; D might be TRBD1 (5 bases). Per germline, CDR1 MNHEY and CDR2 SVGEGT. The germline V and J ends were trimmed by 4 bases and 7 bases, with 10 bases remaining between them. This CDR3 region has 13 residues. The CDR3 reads CASSLTANGELFF. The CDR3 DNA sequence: TGTGCCAGCAGTTTGACAGCTAACGGGGAGCTGTTTTTT.

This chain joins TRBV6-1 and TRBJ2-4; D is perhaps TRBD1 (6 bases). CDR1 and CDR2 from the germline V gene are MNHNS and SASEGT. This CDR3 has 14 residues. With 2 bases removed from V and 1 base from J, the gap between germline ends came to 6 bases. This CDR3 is CASSEQGAKNIQYF. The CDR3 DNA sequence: TGTGCCAGCAGTGAACAGGGGGCCAAAAACATTCAGTACTTC.

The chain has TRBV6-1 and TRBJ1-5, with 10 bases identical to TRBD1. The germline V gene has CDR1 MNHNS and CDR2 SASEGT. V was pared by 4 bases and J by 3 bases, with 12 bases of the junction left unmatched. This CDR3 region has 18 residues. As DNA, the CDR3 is TGTGCCAGCAGTGGTTTTGGACAGGGGGTCACCTTCAATCAGCCCCAGCATTTT. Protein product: CASSGFGQGVTFNQPQHF.

The DNA for the CDR3 is TGTGCCAGCAGCTTAGTATCCCGTACCTACAATGAGCAGTTCTTC. Translation gives CASSLVSRTYNEQFF. J is TRBJ2-1 and V is TRBV7-2; D ambiguous. Germline V gives CDR1 SGHTA, CDR2 FQGNSA. This CDR3 is built from 15 residues. V was pared by 1 base and J by 2 bases, with 9 bases between.

CDR3 in DNA: TGTGCCAGCAGCCCGGACAACGCCGAGCAGTACTTC. It codes for CASSPDNAEQYF. J is TRBJ2-7 and V is TRBV7-2; D might be TRBD1 (5 bases). Per the germline V gene, CDR1 is SGHTA and CDR2 is FQGNSA. The V end was cut by 5 bases, the J end by 6 bases, with 11 bases between. This CDR3 spans 12 amino acids.

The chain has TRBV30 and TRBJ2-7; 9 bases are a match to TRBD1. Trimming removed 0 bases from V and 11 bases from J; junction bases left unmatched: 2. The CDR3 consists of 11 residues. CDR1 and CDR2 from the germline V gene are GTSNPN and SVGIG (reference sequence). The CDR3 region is CAWSVGDREYF. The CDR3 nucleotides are TGTGCCTGGAGTGTAGGGGACAGGGAGTACTTC.

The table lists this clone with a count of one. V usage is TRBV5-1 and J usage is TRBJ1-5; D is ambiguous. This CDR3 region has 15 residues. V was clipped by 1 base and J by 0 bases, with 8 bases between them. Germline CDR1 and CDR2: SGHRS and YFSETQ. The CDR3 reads CASSLSGNSNQPQHF. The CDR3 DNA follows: TGCGCCAGCAGCTTGTCAGGAAATAGCAATCAGCCCCAGCATTTT.

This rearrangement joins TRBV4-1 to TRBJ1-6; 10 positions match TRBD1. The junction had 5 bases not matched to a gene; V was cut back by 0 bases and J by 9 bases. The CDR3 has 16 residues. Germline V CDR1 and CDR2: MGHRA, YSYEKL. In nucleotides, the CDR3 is TGCGCCAGCAGCCAAGAGGGACAGGGGATCCTTTCACCCCTCCACTTT. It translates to CASSQEGQGILSPLHF.

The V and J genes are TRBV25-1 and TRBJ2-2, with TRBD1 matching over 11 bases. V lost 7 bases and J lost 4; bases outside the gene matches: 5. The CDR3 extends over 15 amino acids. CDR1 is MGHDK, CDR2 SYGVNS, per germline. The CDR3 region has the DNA TGTGCCAGCAACTTTGGACAGGGGGCCACCGGGGAGCTGTTTTTT. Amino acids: CASNFGQGATGELFF.

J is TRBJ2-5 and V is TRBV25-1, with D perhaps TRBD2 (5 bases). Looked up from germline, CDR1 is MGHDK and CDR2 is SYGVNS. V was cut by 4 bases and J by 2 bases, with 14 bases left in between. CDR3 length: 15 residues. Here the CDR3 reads CASSADERAQETQYF. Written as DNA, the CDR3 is TGTGCCAGCAGTGCAGACGAGAGGGCACAAGAGACCCAGTACTTC.

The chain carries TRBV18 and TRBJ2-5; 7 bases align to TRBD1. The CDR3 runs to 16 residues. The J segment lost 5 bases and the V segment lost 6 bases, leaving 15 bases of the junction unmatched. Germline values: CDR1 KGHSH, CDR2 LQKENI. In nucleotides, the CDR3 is TGTGCCAGCTCTCTCATAACAGGGGCGCAAGGGGAGACCCAGTACTTC. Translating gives CASSLITGAQGETQYF. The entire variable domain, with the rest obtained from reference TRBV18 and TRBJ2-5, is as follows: NAGVMQNPRHLVRRRGQEARLRCSPMKGHSHVYWYRQLPEEGLKFMVYLQKENIIDESGMPKERFSAEFPKEGPSILRIQQVVRGDSAAYFCASSLITGAQGETQYFGPGTRLLVL.

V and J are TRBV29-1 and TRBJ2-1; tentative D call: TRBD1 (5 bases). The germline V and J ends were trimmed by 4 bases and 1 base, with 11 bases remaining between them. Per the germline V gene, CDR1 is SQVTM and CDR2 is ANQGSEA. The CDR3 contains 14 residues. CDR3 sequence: CSVGGAKSYNEQFF. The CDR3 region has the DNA TGCAGCGTTGGTGGGGCCAAATCCTACAATGAGCAGTTCTTC.

CDR3 nucleotide sequence: TGTGCCACCAGTGACCACATGACAGGGGGCCAGGGAGGCTACACCTTC. Translating it yields CATSDHMTGGQGGYTF. The chain combines TRBV24-1 with TRBJ1-2, with 10 positions matching TRBD1. The CDR3 totals 16 residues. The ends lost 4 bases at V and 8 bases at J; junction bases unmatched: 12. From germline, CDR1 is KGHDR and CDR2 SFDVKD.

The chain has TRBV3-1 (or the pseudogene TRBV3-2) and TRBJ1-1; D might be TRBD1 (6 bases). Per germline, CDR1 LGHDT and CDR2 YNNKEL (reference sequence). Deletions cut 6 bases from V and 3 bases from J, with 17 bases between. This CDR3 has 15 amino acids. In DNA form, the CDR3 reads TGTGCCAGCAGATCTGAGGGGGACATGTACACTGAAGCTTTCTTT. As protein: CASRSEGDMYTEAFF.

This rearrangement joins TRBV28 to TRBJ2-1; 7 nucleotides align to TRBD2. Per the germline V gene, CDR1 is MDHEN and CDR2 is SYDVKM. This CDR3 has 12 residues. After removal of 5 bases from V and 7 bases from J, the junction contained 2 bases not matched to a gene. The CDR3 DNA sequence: TGTGCCAGCAGTGACGGGGGGAATGAGCAGTTCTTC. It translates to CASSDGGNEQFF.

The CDR3: CASREQATGELFF. The CDR3, as DNA: TGTGCCAGCAGGGAACAGGCTACCGGGGAGCTGTTTTTT. The chain recombines TRBV2 with TRBJ2-2; tentatively, D is TRBD1 (5 bases). This CDR3 comprises 13 residues. Per the germline V gene, CDR1 is SNHLY and CDR2 is FYNNEI. Trimming took off 6 bases at V and 5 bases at J, with 10 bases between the two ends.

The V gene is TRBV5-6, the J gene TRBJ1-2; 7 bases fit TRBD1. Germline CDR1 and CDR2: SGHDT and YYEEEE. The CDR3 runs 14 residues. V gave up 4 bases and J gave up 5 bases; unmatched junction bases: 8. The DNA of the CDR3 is TGTGCCAGCAGCCGGGACAGTGGGGGTTATGGCTACACCTTC. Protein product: CASSRDSGGYGYTF.

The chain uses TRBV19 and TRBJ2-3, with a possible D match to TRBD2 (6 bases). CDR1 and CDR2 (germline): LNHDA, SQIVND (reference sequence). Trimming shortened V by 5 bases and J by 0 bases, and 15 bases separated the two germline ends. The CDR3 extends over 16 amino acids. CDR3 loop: CASSPLRGSSTDTQYF. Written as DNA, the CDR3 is TGTGCCAGTAGTCCCCTGCGGGGATCCAGCACAGATACGCAGTATTTT.